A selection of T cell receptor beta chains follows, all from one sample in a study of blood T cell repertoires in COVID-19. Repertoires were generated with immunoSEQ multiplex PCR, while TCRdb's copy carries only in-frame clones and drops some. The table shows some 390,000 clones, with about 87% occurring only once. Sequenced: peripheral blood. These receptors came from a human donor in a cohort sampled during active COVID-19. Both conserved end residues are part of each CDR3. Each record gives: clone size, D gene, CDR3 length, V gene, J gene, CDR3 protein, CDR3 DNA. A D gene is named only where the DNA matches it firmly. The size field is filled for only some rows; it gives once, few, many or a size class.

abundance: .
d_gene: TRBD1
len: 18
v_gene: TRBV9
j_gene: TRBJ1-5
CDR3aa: CASSVVDKTGLPNQPQHF
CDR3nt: TGTGCCAGCAGCGTAGTAGATAAGACAGGGCTCCCCAATCAGCCCCAGCATTTT

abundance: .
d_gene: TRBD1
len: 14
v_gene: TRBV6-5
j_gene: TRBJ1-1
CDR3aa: CASSYSKGATEAFF
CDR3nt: TGTGCCAGCAGTTACTCGAAGGGGGCCACTGAAGCTTTCTTT

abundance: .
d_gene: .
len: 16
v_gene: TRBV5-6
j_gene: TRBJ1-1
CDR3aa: CASRPVQGLVNTEAFF
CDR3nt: TGTGCCAGCAGACCTGTACAGGGATTGGTGAACACTGAAGCTTTCTTT

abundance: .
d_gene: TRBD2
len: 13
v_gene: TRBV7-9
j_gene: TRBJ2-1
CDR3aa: CASSLGLANEQFF
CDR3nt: TGTGCCAGCAGCTTAGGACTAGCCAATGAGCAGTTCTTC

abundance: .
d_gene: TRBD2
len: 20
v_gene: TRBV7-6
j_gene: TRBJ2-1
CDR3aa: CASRPGLAGGPRLGSNEQFF
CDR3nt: TGTGCCAGCAGACCCGGACTAGCGGGAGGGCCTCGGCTCGGATCCAATGAGCAGTTCTTC

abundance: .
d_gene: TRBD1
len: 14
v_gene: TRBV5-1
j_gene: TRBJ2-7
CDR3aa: CASSPTGNPYEQYF
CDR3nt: TGCGCCAGCAGCCCGACAGGGAATCCCTACGAGCAGTACTTC

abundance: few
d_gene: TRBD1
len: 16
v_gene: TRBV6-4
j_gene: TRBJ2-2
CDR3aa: CASSDSEGGDTGELFF
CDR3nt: TGTGCCAGCAGTGACTCGGAAGGGGGCGACACCGGGGAGCTGTTTTTT

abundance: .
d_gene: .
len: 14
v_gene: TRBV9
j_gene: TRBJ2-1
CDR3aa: CASSVGELGLEQFF
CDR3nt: TGTGCCAGCAGCGTAGGAGAACTAGGGTTAGAGCAGTTCTTC

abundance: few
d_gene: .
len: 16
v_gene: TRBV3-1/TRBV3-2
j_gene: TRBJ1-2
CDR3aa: CASSPPGSRGNYGYTF
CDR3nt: TGTGCCAGCAGCCCCCCAGGCTCGCGGGGTAACTATGGCTACACCTTC

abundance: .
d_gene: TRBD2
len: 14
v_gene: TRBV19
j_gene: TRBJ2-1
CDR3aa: CASSPRTSSGEQFF
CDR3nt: TGTGCCAGTAGTCCCAGGACTAGCTCGGGTGAGCAGTTCTTC

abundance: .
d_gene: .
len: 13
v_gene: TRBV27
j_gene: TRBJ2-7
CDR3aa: CASSLGTSYEQYF
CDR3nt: TGTGCCAGCAGTTTAGGCACCTCATACGAGCAGTACTTC

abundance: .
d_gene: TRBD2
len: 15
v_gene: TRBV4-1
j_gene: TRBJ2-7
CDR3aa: CASSQPLAGGYEQYF
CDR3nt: TGCGCCAGCAGCCAACCACTAGCGGGGGGCTACGAGCAGTACTTC

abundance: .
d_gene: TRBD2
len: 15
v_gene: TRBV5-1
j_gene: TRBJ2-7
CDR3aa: CASSLGGLADLRSYF
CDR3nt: TGCGCCAGCAGCTTGGGGGGACTAGCAGATCTACGAAGCTACTTC

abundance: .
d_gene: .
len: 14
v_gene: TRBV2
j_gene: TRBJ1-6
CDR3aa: CASRVRASNSPLHF
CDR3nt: TGTGCCAGCAGGGTCAGGGCGTCGAATTCACCCCTCCACTTT

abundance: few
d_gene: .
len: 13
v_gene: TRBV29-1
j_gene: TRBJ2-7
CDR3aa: CSVYTTRSYEQYF
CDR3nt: TGCAGCGTATATACCACAAGATCCTACGAGCAGTACTTC

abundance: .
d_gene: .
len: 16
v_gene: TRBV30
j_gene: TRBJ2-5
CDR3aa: CAWSIRWGTLSETQYF
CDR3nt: TGTGCCTGGAGTATCAGGTGGGGGACACTTTCCGAGACCCAGTACTTC

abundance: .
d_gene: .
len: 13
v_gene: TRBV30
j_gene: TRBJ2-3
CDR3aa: CAWSLYNTDTQYF
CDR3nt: TGTGCCTGGAGTCTGTATAACACAGATACGCAGTATTTT

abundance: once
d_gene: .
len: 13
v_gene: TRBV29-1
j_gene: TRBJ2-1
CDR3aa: CSVGIDSDNEQFF
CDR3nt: TGCAGCGTTGGCATCGACAGCGACAATGAGCAGTTCTTC

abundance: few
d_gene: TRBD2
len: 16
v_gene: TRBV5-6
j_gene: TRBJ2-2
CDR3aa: CASSRGLAGVLGELFF
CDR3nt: TGTGCCAGCAGCCGCGGACTAGCGGGAGTGTTAGGGGAGCTGTTTTTT

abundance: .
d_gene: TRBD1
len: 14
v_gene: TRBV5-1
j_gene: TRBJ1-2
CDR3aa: CASSRTGPAYGYTF
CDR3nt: TGCGCCAGCAGCCGGACAGGGCCCGCCTATGGCTACACCTTC

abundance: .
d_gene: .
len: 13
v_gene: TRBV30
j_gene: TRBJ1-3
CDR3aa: CAWGYNSGNTIYF
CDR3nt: TGTGCCTGGGGATACAACTCTGGAAACACCATATATTTT

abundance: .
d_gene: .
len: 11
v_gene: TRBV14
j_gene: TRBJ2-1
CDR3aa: CASSHGGLQFF
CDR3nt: TGTGCCAGCAGCCATGGGGGGTTGCAGTTCTTC

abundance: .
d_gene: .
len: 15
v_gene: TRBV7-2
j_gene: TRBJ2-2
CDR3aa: CASSFLGGGTGELFF
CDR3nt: TGTGCCAGCAGCTTCCTAGGGGGGGGCACCGGGGAGCTGTTTTTT

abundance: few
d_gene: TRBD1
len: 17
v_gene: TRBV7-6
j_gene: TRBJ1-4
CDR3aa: CASSLVPTGQFNEKLFF
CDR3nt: TGTGCCAGCAGCCTCGTACCTACGGGACAGTTCAATGAAAAACTGTTTTTT

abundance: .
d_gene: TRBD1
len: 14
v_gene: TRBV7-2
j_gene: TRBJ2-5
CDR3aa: CASSLDRGPETQYF
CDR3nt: TGTGCCAGCAGCTTAGACAGGGGGCCAGAGACCCAGTACTTC

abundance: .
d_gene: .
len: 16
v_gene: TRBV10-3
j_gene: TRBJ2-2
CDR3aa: CAISESGGGTTGELFF
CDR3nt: TGTGCCATCAGTGAGTCGGGCGGAGGGACCACCGGGGAGCTGTTTTTT

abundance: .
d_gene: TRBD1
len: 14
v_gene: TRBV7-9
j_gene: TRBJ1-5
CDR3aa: CASSPTGNGQPQHF
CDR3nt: TGTGCCAGCAGCCCGACAGGGAATGGACAGCCCCAGCATTTT

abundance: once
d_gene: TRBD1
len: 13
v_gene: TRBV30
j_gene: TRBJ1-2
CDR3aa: CACSRWDSHGYTF
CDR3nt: TGTGCCTGTTCCCGGTGGGACAGTCATGGCTACACCTTC

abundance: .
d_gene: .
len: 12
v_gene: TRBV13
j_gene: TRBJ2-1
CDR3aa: CATQGPRREQFF
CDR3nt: TGTGCCACCCAGGGGCCACGTAGGGAGCAGTTCTTC

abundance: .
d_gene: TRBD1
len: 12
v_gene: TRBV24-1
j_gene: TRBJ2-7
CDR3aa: CATSGQGYEQYF
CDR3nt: TGTGCCACCAGCGGACAGGGATACGAGCAGTACTTC

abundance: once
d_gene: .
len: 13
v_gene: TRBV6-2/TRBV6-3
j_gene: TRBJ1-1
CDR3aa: CASSYGGNTEAFF
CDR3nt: TGTGCCAGCAGTTACGGCGGCAACACTGAAGCTTTCTTT

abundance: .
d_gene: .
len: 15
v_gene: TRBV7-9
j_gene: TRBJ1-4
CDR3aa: CASSPRGATNEKLFF
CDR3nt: TGTGCCAGCAGCCCTAGGGGTGCAACTAATGAAAAACTGTTTTTT

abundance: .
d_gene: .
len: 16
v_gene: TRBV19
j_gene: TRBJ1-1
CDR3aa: CASSEAQGGMNTEAFF
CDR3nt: TGTGCCAGTAGTGAGGCCCAAGGCGGAATGAACACTGAAGCTTTCTTT

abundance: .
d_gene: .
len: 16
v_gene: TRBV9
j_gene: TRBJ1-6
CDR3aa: CASSVAADSYNSPLHF
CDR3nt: TGTGCCAGCAGCGTAGCTGCGGACAGTTATAATTCACCCCTCCACTTT

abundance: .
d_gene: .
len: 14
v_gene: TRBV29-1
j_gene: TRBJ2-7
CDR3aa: CSVILRSPPYEQYF
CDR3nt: TGCAGCGTTATCTTACGGTCCCCCCCCTACGAGCAGTACTTC

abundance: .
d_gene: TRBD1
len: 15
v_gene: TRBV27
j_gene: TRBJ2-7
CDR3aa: CASRRTLGQGGEQYF
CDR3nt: TGTGCCAGCAGGAGGACCCTAGGACAGGGGGGGGAGCAGTACTTC

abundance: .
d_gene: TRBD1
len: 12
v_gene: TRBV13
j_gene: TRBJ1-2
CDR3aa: CASSITGDGYTF
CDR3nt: TGTGCCAGCAGCATCACAGGGGATGGCTACACCTTC

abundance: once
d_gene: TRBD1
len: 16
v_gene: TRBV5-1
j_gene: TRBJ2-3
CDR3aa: CASSLATGGGTDTQYF
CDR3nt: TGCGCCAGCAGCTTGGCCACAGGGGGAGGCACAGATACGCAGTATTTT

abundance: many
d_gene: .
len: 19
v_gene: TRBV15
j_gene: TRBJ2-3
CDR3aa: CATSRDSVLQGPHTDTQYF
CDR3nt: TGTGCCACCAGCAGAGATTCGGTTCTTCAGGGGCCCCACACAGATACGCAGTATTTT

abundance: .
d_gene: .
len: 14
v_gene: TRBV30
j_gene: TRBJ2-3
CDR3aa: CAWGELAGTDTQYF
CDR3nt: TGTGCCTGGGGGGAACTAGCAGGCACAGATACGCAGTATTTT

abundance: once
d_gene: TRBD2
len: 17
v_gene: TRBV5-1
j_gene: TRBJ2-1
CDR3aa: CASSLVGLAFSHNEQFF
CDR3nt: TGCGCCAGCAGCTTGGTAGGACTAGCATTTTCACACAATGAGCAGTTCTTC

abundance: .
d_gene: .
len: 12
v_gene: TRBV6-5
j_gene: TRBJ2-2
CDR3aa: CPEGVPCGELFF
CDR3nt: TGTCCAGAGGGGGTTCCTTGCGGGGAGCTGTTTTTT

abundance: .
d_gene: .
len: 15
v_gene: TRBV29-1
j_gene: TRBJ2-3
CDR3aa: CSVEDLNRGTDTQYF
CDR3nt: TGCAGCGTTGAAGATCTTAACAGGGGCACAGATACGCAGTATTTT

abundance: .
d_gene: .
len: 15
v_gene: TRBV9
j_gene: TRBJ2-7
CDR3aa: CASSPSSRGDYEQYF
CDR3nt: TGTGCCAGCAGCCCCAGTAGCAGGGGGGACTACGAGCAGTACTTC

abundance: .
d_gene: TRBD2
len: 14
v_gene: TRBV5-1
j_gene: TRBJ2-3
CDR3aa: CASSLGREADTQYF
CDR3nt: TGCGCCAGCAGCTTGGGTCGGGAGGCAGATACGCAGTATTTT

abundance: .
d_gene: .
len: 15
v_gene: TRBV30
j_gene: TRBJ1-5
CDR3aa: CAWSTEGGSNQPQHF
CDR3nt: TGTGCCTGGAGTACCGAGGGGGGGAGCAATCAGCCCCAGCATTTT

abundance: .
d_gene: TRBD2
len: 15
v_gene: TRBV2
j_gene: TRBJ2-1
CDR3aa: CASSQLAGGIGEQFF
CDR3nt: TGTGCCAGCAGCCAACTAGCGGGAGGGATCGGTGAGCAGTTCTTC

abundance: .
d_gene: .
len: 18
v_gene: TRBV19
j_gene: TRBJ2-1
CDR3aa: CASSIDRAGRSSYNEQFF
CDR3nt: TGTGCCAGTAGTATAGATCGCGCGGGAAGAAGCTCCTACAATGAGCAGTTCTTC

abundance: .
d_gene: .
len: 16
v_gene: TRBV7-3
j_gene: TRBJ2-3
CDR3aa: CASSLVRGGGSDTQYF
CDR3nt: TGTGCCAGCAGCTTAGTAAGGGGAGGAGGATCAGATACGCAGTATTTT

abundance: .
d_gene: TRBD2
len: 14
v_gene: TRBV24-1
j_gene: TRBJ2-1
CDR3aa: CATRRGGTYSEQFF
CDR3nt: TGTGCCACCAGACGGGGGGGGACGTACAGTGAGCAGTTCTTC

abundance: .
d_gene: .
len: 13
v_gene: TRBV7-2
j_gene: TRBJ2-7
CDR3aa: CASSVTATYEQYF
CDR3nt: TGTGCCAGCAGCGTAACAGCCACCTACGAGCAGTACTTC

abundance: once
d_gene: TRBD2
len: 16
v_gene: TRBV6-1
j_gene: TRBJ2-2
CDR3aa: CASSDPGLPNTGELFF
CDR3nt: TGTGCCAGCAGTGATCCGGGACTACCGAACACCGGGGAGCTGTTTTTT

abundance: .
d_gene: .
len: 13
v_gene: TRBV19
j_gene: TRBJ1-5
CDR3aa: CASSTGWDQPQHF
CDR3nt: TGTGCCAGTAGTACAGGTTGGGATCAGCCCCAGCATTTT